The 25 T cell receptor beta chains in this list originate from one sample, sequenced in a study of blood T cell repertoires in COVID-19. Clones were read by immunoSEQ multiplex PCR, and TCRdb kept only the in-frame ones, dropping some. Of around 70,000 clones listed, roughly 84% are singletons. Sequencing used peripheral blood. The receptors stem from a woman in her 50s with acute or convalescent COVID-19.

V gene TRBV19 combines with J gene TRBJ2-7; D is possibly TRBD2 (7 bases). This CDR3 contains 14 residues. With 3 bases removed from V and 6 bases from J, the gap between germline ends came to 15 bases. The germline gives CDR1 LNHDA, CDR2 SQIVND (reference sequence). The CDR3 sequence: CASSIGGAPLEQYF. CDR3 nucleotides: TGTGCCAGTAGTATTGGGGGGGCCCCCCTCGAGCAGTACTTC.

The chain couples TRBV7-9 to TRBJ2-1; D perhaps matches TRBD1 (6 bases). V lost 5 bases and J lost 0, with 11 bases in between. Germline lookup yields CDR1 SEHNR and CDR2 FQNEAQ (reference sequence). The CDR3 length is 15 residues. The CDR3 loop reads CASSSTGSSYNEQFF. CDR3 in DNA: TGTGCCAGCAGCAGCACAGGGAGCTCCTACAATGAGCAGTTCTTC. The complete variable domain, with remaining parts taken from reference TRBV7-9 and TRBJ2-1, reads DTGVSQNPRHKITKRGQNVTFRCDPISEHNRLYWYRQTLGQGPEFLTYFQNEAQLEKSRLLSDRFSAERPKGSFSTLEIQRTEQGDSAMYLCASSSTGSSYNEQFFGPGTRLTVL.

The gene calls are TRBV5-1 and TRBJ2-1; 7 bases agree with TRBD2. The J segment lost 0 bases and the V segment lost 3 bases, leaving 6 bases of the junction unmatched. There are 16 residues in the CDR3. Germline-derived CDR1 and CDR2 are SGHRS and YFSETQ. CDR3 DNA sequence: TGCGCCAGCAGCTCCCGCGGGGGTTTCTCCTACAATGAGCAGTTCTTC. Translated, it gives CASSSRGGFSYNEQFF. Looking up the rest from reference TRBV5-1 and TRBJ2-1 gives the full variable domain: KAGVTQTPRYLIKTRGQQVTLSCSPISGHRSVSWYQQTPGQGLQFLFEYFSETQRNKGNFPGRFSGRQFSNSRSEMNVSTLELGDSALYLCASSSRGGFSYNEQFFGPGTRLTVL.

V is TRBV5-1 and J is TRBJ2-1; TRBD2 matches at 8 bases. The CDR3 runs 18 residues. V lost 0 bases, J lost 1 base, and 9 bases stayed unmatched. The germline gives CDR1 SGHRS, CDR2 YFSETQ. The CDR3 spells CASSLEGLAGLSYNEQFF. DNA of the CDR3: TGCGCCAGCAGCTTGGAGGGCCTAGCGGGCCTATCCTACAATGAGCAGTTCTTC.

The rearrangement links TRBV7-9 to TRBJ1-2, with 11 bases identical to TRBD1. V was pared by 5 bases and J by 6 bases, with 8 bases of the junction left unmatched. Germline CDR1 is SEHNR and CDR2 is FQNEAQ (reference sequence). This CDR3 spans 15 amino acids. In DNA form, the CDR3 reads TGTGCCAGCAGCCCATGGGGACAGGGGGTCGATGGCTACACCTTC. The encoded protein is CASSPWGQGVDGYTF.

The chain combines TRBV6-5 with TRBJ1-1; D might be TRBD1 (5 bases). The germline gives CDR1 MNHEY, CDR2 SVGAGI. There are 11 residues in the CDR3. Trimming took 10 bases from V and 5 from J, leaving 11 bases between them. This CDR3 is CATCRGTEAFF. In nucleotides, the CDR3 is TGTGCCACCTGCCGGGGGACTGAAGCTTTCTTT.

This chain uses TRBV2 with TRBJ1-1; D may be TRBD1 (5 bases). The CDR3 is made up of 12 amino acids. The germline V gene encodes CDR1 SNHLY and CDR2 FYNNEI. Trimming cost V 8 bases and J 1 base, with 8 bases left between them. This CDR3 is CASHTGNTEAFF. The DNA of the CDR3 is TGTGCCAGCCACACAGGGAACACTGAAGCTTTCTTT.

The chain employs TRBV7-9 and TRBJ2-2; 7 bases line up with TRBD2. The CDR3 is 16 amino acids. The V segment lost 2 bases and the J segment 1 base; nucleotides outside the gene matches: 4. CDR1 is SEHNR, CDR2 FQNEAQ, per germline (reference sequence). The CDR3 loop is CASSLTTGGNTGELFF. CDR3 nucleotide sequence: TGTGCCAGCAGCTTAACAACGGGAGGGAACACCGGGGAGCTGTTTTTT.

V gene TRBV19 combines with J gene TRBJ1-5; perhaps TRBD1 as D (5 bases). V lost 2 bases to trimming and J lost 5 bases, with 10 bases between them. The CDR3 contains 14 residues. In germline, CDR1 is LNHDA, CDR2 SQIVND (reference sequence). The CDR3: CASSIQGADQPQHF. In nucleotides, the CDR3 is TGTGCCAGTAGTATACAGGGTGCGGATCAGCCCCAGCATTTT. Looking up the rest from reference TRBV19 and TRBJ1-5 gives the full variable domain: DGGITQSPKYLFRKEGQNVTLSCEQNLNHDAMYWYRQDPGQGLRLIYYSQIVNDFQKGDIAEGYSVSREKKESFPLTVTSAQKNPTAFYLCASSIQGADQPQHFGDGTRLSIL.

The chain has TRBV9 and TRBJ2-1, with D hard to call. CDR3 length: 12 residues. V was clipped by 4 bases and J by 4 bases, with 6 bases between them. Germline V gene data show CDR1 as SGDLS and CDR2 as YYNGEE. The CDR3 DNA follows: TGTGCCAGCAGCCACTCTTACAATGAGCAGTTCTTC. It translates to CASSHSYNEQFF. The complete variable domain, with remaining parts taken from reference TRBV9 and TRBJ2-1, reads DSGVTQTPKHLITATGQRVTLRCSPRSGDLSVYWYQQSLDQGLQFLIQYYNGEERAKGNILERFSAQQFPDLHSELNLSSLELGDSALYFCASSHSYNEQFFGPGTRLTVL.

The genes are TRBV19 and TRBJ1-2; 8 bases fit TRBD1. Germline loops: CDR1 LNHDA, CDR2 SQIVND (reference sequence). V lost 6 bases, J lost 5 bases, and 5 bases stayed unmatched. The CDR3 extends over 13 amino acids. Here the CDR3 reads CASSDRGWYGYTF. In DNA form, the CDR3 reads TGTGCCAGTAGCGACAGGGGCTGGTATGGCTACACCTTC.

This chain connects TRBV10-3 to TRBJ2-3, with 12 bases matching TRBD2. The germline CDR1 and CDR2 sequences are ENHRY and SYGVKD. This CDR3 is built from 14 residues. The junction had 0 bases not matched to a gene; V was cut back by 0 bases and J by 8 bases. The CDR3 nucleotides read TGTGCCATCAGTGAGTCGACTAGCGGGAGTACGCAGTATTTT. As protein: CAISESTSGSTQYF.

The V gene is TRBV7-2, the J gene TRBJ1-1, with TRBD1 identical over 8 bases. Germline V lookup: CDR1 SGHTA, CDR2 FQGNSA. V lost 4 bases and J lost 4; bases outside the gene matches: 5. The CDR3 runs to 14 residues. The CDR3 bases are TGTGCCAGCAGCTCCAGGGGGCAGGGCACTGAAGCTTTCTTT. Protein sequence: CASSSRGQGTEAFF.

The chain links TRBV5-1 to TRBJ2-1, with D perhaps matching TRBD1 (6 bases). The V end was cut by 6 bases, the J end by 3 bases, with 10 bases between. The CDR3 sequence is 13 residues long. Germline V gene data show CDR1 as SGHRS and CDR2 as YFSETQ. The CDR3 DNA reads TGCGCCAGCAATGGACAGATCTACAATGAGCAGTTCTTC. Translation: CASNGQIYNEQFF.

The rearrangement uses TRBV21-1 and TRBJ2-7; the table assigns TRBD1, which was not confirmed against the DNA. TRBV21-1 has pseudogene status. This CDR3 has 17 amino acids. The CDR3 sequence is CASSKNPARKGSYEQYF. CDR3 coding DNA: TGTGCCAGCAGCAAAAACCCAGCAAGGAAGGGGTCCTACGAGCAGTACTTC.

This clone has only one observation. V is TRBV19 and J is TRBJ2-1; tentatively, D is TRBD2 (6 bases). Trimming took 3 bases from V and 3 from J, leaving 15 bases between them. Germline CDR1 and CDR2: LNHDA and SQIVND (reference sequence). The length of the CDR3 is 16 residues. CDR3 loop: CASSIRGLDIYNEQFF. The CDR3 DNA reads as TGTGCCAGTAGTATTAGGGGACTGGACATCTACAATGAGCAGTTCTTC.

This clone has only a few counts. CDR3 nucleotides: TGTGCCAGCAGCGCCGGGAACTATGGCTACACCTTC. Translating gives CASSAGNYGYTF. The rearrangement uses TRBV2 and TRBJ1-2; the D is unclear. This CDR3 spans 12 amino acids. The germline V gene encodes CDR1 SNHLY and CDR2 FYNNEI. V was trimmed by 6 bases and J by 2 bases, leaving 7 bases between them.

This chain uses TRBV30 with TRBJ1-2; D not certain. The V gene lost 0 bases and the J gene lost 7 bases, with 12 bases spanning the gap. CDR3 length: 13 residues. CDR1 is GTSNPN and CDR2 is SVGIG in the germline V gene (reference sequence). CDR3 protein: CAWSVGTVTGYTF. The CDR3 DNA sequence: TGTGCCTGGAGTGTCGGTACAGTTACTGGCTACACCTTC. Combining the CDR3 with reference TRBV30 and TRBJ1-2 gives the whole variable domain SQTIHQWPATLVQPVGSPLSLECTVEGTSNPNLYWYRQAAGRGLQLLFYSVGIGQISSEVPQNLSASRPQDRQFILSSKKLLLSDSGFYLCAWSVGTVTGYTFGSGTRLTVV.

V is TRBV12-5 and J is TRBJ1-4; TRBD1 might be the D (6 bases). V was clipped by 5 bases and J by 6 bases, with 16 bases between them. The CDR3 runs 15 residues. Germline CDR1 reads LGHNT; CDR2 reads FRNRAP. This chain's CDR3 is CASGTWTDGDEKLFF. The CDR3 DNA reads TGTGCTAGTGGTACCTGGACAGACGGGGATGAAAAACTGTTTTTT.

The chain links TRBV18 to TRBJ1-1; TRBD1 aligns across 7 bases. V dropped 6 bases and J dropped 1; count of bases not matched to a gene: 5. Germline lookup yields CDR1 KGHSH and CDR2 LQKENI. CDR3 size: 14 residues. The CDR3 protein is CASSRQGRNTEAFF. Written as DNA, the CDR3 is TGTGCCAGCTCCCGACAGGGCCGGAACACTGAAGCTTTCTTT.

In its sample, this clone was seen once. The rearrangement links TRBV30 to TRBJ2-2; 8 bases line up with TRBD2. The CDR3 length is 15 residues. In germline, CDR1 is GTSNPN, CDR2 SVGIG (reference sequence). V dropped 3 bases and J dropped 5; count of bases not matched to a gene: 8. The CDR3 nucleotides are TGTGCCTGGAGAAGGGTTGGACTAGCAACCGGGGAGCTGTTTTTT. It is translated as CAWRRVGLATGELFF.

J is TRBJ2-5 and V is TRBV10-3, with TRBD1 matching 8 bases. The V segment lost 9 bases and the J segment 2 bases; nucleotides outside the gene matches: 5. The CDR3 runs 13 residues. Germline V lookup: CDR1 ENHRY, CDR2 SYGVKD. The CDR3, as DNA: TGTGCCATAGGACAGGGCAAACAAGAGACCCAGTACTTC. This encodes CAIGQGKQETQYF.

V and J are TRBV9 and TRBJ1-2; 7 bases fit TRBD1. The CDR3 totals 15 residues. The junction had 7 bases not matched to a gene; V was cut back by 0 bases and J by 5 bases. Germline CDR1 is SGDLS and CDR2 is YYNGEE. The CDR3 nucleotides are TGTGCCAGCAGCGTAGAACCAGGGGGATCGTATGGCTACACCTTC. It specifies CASSVEPGGSYGYTF.

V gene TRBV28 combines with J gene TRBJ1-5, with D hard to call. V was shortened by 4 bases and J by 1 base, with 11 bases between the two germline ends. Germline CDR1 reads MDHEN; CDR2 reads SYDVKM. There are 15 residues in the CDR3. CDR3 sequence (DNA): TGTGCCAGCAGTTCCTCCCCCGTAAGCAATCAGCCCCAGCATTTT. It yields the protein CASSSSPVSNQPQHF.

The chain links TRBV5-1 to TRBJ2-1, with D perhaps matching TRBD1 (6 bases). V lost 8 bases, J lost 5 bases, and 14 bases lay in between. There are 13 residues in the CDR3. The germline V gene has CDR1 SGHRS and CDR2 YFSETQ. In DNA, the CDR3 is TGCGCCAGTCGACAGGTCCACGACAATGAGCAGTTCTTC. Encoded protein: CASRQVHDNEQFF.